A selection of T cell receptor beta chains follows, all from one sample in a study of T cell responses to AZD1222 COVID-19 vaccine. Sequencing used immunoSEQ multiplex PCR; TCRdb keeps in-frame clones, though not all of them. The sample lists approximately 150,000 clones, roughly 86% occurring once. Sequenced material: peripheral blood, taken 28 days after the second AZD1222 dose. The receptors come from an adult who received the AZD1222 COVID-19 vaccine. The CDR3 runs from the conserved cysteine through the conserved F or W. The order of the fields is J gene, clone size, V gene, D gene, CDR3 protein, CDR3 DNA. A D gene is named only where the DNA matches it firmly. Clone size is stated in some rows and not others, as once, few, many or a class when expanded.

j_call: TRBJ1-5; clone_size: NA; v_call: TRBV6-5; d_call: NA; cdr3_aa: CASSYSRGLSQPQHF; cdr3_nt: TGTGCCAGCAGTTACTCCCGGGGTCTTTCTCAGCCCCAGCATTTT
j_call: TRBJ2-2; clone_size: NA; v_call: TRBV6-5; d_call: NA; cdr3_aa: CASSRTGELFF; cdr3_nt: TGTGCCAGCAGCCGGACCGGGGAGCTGTTTTTT
j_call: TRBJ1-2; clone_size: NA; v_call: TRBV29-1; d_call: NA; cdr3_aa: CSVALDYGYTF; cdr3_nt: TGCAGCGTTGCCCTGGACTATGGCTACACCTTC
j_call: TRBJ2-7; clone_size: NA; v_call: TRBV4-2; d_call: NA; cdr3_aa: CASSQAPGQQYF; cdr3_nt: TGTGCCAGCAGCCAGGCCCCAGGCCAGCAGTACTTC
j_call: TRBJ1-2; clone_size: NA; v_call: TRBV6-4; d_call: NA; cdr3_aa: CASSESFTGNGYTF; cdr3_nt: TGTGCCAGCAGCGAGAGTTTTACAGGGAACGGCTACACCTTC
j_call: TRBJ2-3; clone_size: NA; v_call: TRBV7-2; d_call: TRBD2; cdr3_aa: CASSLVLAGGPDTQYF; cdr3_nt: TGTGCCAGCAGCTTAGTTCTAGCGGGAGGCCCAGATACGCAGTATTTT
j_call: TRBJ1-5; clone_size: NA; v_call: TRBV18; d_call: NA; cdr3_aa: CASSPPGGDQPQHF; cdr3_nt: TGTGCCAGCTCACCCCCGGGGGGGGATCAGCCCCAGCATTTT
j_call: TRBJ2-7; clone_size: NA; v_call: TRBV6-5; d_call: TRBD1; cdr3_aa: CASSRDRFIEYF; cdr3_nt: TGTGCCAGCTCCCGGGACAGGTTCATCGAGTACTTC
j_call: TRBJ1-5; clone_size: NA; v_call: TRBV3-1/TRBV3-2; d_call: NA; cdr3_aa: CASSQDRDQPQHF; cdr3_nt: TGTGCCAGCAGCCAAGACCGGGATCAGCCCCAGCATTTT
j_call: TRBJ1-1; clone_size: NA; v_call: TRBV7-9; d_call: NA; cdr3_aa: CASSLPTFGWDDEAFF; cdr3_nt: TGTGCCAGCAGCTTACCCACATTTGGGTGGGACGATGAAGCTTTCTTT
j_call: TRBJ1-1; clone_size: NA; v_call: TRBV6-5; d_call: TRBD1; cdr3_aa: CASSFRTGGREAFF; cdr3_nt: TGTGCCAGCAGCTTCCGCACAGGGGGCCGCGAGGCTTTCTTT
j_call: TRBJ2-7; clone_size: NA; v_call: TRBV3-1/TRBV3-2; d_call: TRBD2; cdr3_aa: CASSQVAGGASYEQYF; cdr3_nt: TGTGCCAGCAGCCAAGTTGCCGGGGGGGCCTCCTACGAGCAGTACTTC
j_call: TRBJ1-5; clone_size: NA; v_call: TRBV6-5; d_call: NA; cdr3_aa: CASSYGQGDQPQHF; cdr3_nt: TGTGCCAGCAGTTACGGGCAGGGAGATCAGCCCCAGCATTTT
j_call: TRBJ2-2; clone_size: NA; v_call: TRBV6-4; d_call: NA; cdr3_aa: CATLPDRGAGELFF; cdr3_nt: TGTGCCACCCTACCGGACCGCGGGGCCGGGGAGCTGTTTTTT
j_call: TRBJ1-2; clone_size: NA; v_call: TRBV15; d_call: NA; cdr3_aa: CATSRETYGYTF; cdr3_nt: TGTGCCACCAGCAGAGAAACCTATGGCTACACCTTC
j_call: TRBJ1-3; clone_size: NA; v_call: TRBV19; d_call: NA; cdr3_aa: CASRLDYTSGNTIYF; cdr3_nt: TGTGCCAGTAGGTTGGACTATACCTCTGGAAACACCATATATTTT
j_call: TRBJ1-1; clone_size: NA; v_call: TRBV12-3/TRBV12-4; d_call: NA; cdr3_aa: CATQTRGGTEAFF; cdr3_nt: TGTGCCACCCAAACCAGGGGTGGTACTGAAGCTTTCTTT
j_call: TRBJ1-4; clone_size: NA; v_call: TRBV6-5; d_call: NA; cdr3_aa: CASSRDPSTMLGLFF; cdr3_nt: TGTGCCAGCAGTCGAGACCCCTCTACAATGTTGGGACTGTTTTTT
j_call: TRBJ2-3; clone_size: few; v_call: TRBV7-9; d_call: TRBD2; cdr3_aa: CASSLERGQGQDTQYF; cdr3_nt: TGTGCCAGCAGCTTAGAGCGGGGGCAGGGGCAAGATACGCAGTATTTT
j_call: TRBJ2-1; clone_size: NA; v_call: TRBV5-1; d_call: TRBD2; cdr3_aa: CASSPGTTVASYNEQFF; cdr3_nt: TGCGCCAGCAGTCCCGGGACTACCGTGGCCTCCTACAATGAGCAGTTCTTC
j_call: TRBJ1-1; clone_size: once; v_call: TRBV4-2; d_call: NA; cdr3_aa: CASSLVGAGTEAFF; cdr3_nt: TGTGCCAGCAGCCTAGTCGGGGCGGGCACTGAAGCTTTCTTT
j_call: TRBJ2-6; clone_size: NA; v_call: TRBV2; d_call: NA; cdr3_aa: CASSRRDPGANVLTF; cdr3_nt: TGTGCCAGCAGTCGGAGGGACCCTGGGGCCAACGTCCTGACTTTC
j_call: TRBJ2-7; clone_size: NA; v_call: TRBV5-1; d_call: NA; cdr3_aa: CASSSDNSYEQYF; cdr3_nt: TGCGCCAGCAGCTCAGACAACTCCTACGAGCAGTACTTC
j_call: TRBJ1-1; clone_size: NA; v_call: TRBV5-1; d_call: NA; cdr3_aa: CASSLGGRGETEAFF; cdr3_nt: TGCGCCAGCAGCTTGGGGGGCCGGGGGGAGACTGAAGCTTTCTTT
j_call: TRBJ2-1; clone_size: once; v_call: TRBV7-9; d_call: TRBD2; cdr3_aa: CASSSPGLAGESEQFF; cdr3_nt: TGTGCCAGCAGCTCACCGGGACTAGCGGGGGAGAGTGAGCAGTTCTTC
j_call: TRBJ2-7; clone_size: few; v_call: TRBV28; d_call: TRBD2; cdr3_aa: CASSLDPGTSGAYEQYF; cdr3_nt: TGTGCCAGCAGTTTGGACCCCGGGACTAGCGGGGCCTACGAGCAGTACTTC
j_call: TRBJ2-2; clone_size: few; v_call: TRBV11-3; d_call: NA; cdr3_aa: CASSLVRGGGELFF; cdr3_nt: TGTGCCAGCAGCTTAGTCAGGGGTGGCGGGGAGCTGTTTTTT
j_call: TRBJ1-4; clone_size: NA; v_call: TRBV19; d_call: TRBD1; cdr3_aa: CASSKGQDNEKLFF; cdr3_nt: TGTGCCAGTAGTAAGGGACAGGATAATGAAAAACTGTTTTTT
j_call: TRBJ1-2; clone_size: NA; v_call: TRBV10-2; d_call: NA; cdr3_aa: CASSESPWGYTF; cdr3_nt: TGCGCCAGCAGTGAGTCCCCGTGGGGCTACACCTTC
j_call: TRBJ1-2; clone_size: once; v_call: TRBV29-1; d_call: NA; cdr3_aa: CSVLTTENNYGYTF; cdr3_nt: TGCAGCGTCTTAACGACAGAGAATAACTATGGCTACACCTTC
j_call: TRBJ1-2; clone_size: NA; v_call: TRBV2; d_call: NA; cdr3_aa: CARGGADYGYTF; cdr3_nt: TGTGCCAGAGGGGGTGCCGACTATGGCTACACCTTC
j_call: TRBJ1-3; clone_size: NA; v_call: TRBV7-9; d_call: NA; cdr3_aa: CASSLVPLTGNTIYF; cdr3_nt: TGTGCCAGCAGCTTGGTGCCCCTCACTGGAAACACCATATATTTT
j_call: TRBJ1-4; clone_size: few; v_call: TRBV2; d_call: NA; cdr3_aa: CASSGLGRGEKLFF; cdr3_nt: TGTGCCAGCAGTGGTCTGGGGAGAGGTGAAAAACTGTTTTTT
j_call: TRBJ1-1; clone_size: NA; v_call: TRBV19; d_call: TRBD1; cdr3_aa: CASSIGTGVNTEAFF; cdr3_nt: TGTGCCAGTAGTATAGGGACAGGAGTGAACACTGAAGCTTTCTTT
j_call: TRBJ2-3; clone_size: once; v_call: TRBV5-4; d_call: TRBD2; cdr3_aa: CASSPHPGTSGGALGTQYF; cdr3_nt: TGTGCCAGCAGCCCCCACCCAGGGACTAGCGGGGGGGCCCTAGGTACGCAGTATTTT
j_call: TRBJ1-5; clone_size: NA; v_call: TRBV28; d_call: TRBD1; cdr3_aa: CASSRLGQGSNQPQHF; cdr3_nt: TGTGCCAGCAGTCGCTTGGGACAGGGTAGCAATCAGCCCCAGCATTTT
j_call: TRBJ2-3; clone_size: NA; v_call: TRBV15; d_call: NA; cdr3_aa: CATSFPRDAQADTQYF; cdr3_nt: TGCGCCACCAGCTTCCCAAGGGACGCCCAGGCAGATACGCAGTATTTT
j_call: TRBJ1-6; clone_size: NA; v_call: TRBV11-3; d_call: NA; cdr3_aa: CASSPGQNSPLHF; cdr3_nt: TGTGCCAGCAGCCCCGGACAGAATTCACCCCTCCACTTT
j_call: TRBJ2-5; clone_size: NA; v_call: TRBV27; d_call: TRBD1; cdr3_aa: CASSFGQGRGETQYF; cdr3_nt: TGTGCCAGCAGTTTCGGACAGGGGAGAGGAGAGACCCAGTACTTC
j_call: TRBJ2-7; clone_size: NA; v_call: TRBV21-1; d_call: NA; cdr3_aa: CASSDWDYPRDTSYEQYF; cdr3_nt: TGTGCCAGCAGCGATTGGGACTATCCCCGGGACACCAGCTACGAGCAGTACTTC
j_call: TRBJ2-2; clone_size: NA; v_call: TRBV19; d_call: NA; cdr3_aa: CASRIEGNTGELFF; cdr3_nt: TGTGCCAGTAGGATAGAGGGGAACACCGGGGAGCTGTTTTTT